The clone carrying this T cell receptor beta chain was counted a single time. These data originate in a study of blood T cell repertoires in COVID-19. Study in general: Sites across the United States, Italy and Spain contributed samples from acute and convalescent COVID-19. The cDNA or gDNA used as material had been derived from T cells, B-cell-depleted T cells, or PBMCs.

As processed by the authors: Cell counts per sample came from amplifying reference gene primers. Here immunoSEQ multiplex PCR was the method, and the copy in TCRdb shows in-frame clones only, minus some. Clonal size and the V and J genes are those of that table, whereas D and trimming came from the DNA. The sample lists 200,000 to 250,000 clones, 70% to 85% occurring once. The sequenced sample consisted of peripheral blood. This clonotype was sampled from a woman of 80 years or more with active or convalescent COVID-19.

The CDR3 protein is CASSQRPGVQETQYF. In nucleotides, the CDR3 is TGTGCCAGCTCTCAAAGACCCGGGGTTCAAGAGACCCAGTACTTC. The V gene is TRBV18, the J gene TRBJ2-5, with a tentative D call TRBD2 (5 bases). Trimming took 6 bases from V and 2 from J, leaving 16 bases between them. Germline V gene lookup returns CDR1 KGHSH and CDR2 LQKENI. The CDR3 runs 15 residues.